This TCR beta chain derives from a study of blood T cell repertoires in COVID-19. Study at large: The United States, Italy and Spain were the sources of the acute and convalescent COVID-19 samples.

Original analysis: Researchers report that nucleated cell counts were estimated from reference gene primer amplification. TCRdb's copy holds only in-frame clones and misses some; the assay was immunoSEQ multiplex PCR. The V and J calls and the clone size are those of that table, but D and trimming were determined from the DNA. The profile shows about 120,000 clones, about 86% of them singletons. This clonotype originated in a man aged 80 or over with active or convalescent COVID-19. Sequenced material: peripheral blood.

CDR3 region: CACSRARANYGYTF. The CDR3 region has the DNA TGTGCCTGCAGTAGGGCCCGAGCTAACTATGGCTACACCTTC. The V gene is TRBV19, the J gene TRBJ1-2; unclear D gene. The CDR3 totals 14 residues. V was shortened by 11 bases and J by 0 bases, with 16 bases between the two germline ends. CDR1 and CDR2 from the germline V gene are LNHDA and SQIVND (reference sequence).